This entry concerns a single T cell receptor beta chain. CDR1 and CDR2 from the germline V gene are SQVTM and ANQGSEA. This CDR3 is 12 amino acids long. Trimming removed 4 bases at V and 4 bases at J, with 10 bases between. These data belong to a study of blood T cell repertoires in COVID-19. The wider study: Collection of acute and convalescent COVID-19 samples took place in the United States, Italy and Spain. In each case, the material was cDNA or gDNA derived from T cells, B-cell-depleted T cells, or PBMCs.

TCRdb's table, derived via immunoSEQ multiplex PCR, lists solely in-frame clones and lacks some. The sample yields about 300,000 clones, around 90% seen once. Sequencing was carried out using peripheral blood. The chain recombines TRBV29-1 with TRBJ1-2, with D unresolved. The sequence derives from a man between 65 and 85 years old with acute or convalescent COVID-19. The CDR3 loop is CSVGSIGYGYTF. The CDR3 DNA is TGCAGCGTTGGGAGCATAGGCTATGGCTACACCTTC.